These T cell receptor beta chains were read from a single sample in a study of blood T cell repertoires in COVID-19. Assay used: immunoSEQ multiplex PCR; TCRdb lists only in-frame clones, some missing. The table has approximately 150,000 clones, around 82% seen once. The sequenced sample was peripheral blood. The receptor set was obtained from a man aged 55 to 70 with acute or convalescent COVID-19. Both conserved end residues are part of each CDR3. Each record gives: J gene, D gene, clone size, V gene, CDR3 protein, CDR3 DNA. D genes are given only for firm matches. Clone size is stated in some rows and not others, as once, few, many or a class when expanded.

J gene: TRBJ2-1
D gene: -
clone size: -
V gene: TRBV21-1
CDR3 protein: CASSERGTALNEQFF
CDR3 DNA: TGTGCCAGCAGCGAAAGAGGGACAGCCCTAAATGAGCAGTTCTTC

J gene: TRBJ1-5
D gene: -
clone size: -
V gene: TRBV4-1
CDR3 protein: CASSPTVNNQPQHF
CDR3 DNA: TGCGCCAGCAGCCCGACAGTAAACAATCAGCCCCAGCATTTT

J gene: TRBJ2-1
D gene: -
clone size: -
V gene: TRBV7-9
CDR3 protein: CASSQVRDINNEQFF
CDR3 DNA: TGTGCCAGCAGCCAGGTCCGGGACATCAACAATGAGCAGTTCTTC

J gene: TRBJ1-2
D gene: -
clone size: -
V gene: TRBV6-5
CDR3 protein: CASSLDSQYGYTF
CDR3 DNA: TGTGCCAGCAGTCTTGACAGCCAGTATGGCTACACCTTC

J gene: TRBJ2-7
D gene: -
clone size: -
V gene: TRBV5-4
CDR3 protein: CASRSGLDGSYEQYF
CDR3 DNA: TGTGCCAGCAGATCAGGACTCGACGGCTCCTACGAGCAGTACTTC

J gene: TRBJ2-7
D gene: TRBD2
clone size: -
V gene: TRBV5-4
CDR3 protein: CASSSASSGSWNEQYF
CDR3 DNA: TGTGCCAGCAGCTCTGCCTCTAGCGGTAGCTGGAACGAGCAGTACTTC

J gene: TRBJ2-5
D gene: TRBD2
clone size: many
V gene: TRBV19
CDR3 protein: CASMASGKETQYF
CDR3 DNA: TGTGCCAGTATGGCTAGCGGTAAAGAGACCCAGTACTTC

J gene: TRBJ1-1
D gene: -
clone size: -
V gene: TRBV5-1
CDR3 protein: CASSLEGSLGAEAFF
CDR3 DNA: TGCGCCAGCAGCTTGGAGGGGTCGCTAGGGGCTGAAGCTTTCTTT

J gene: TRBJ2-1
D gene: TRBD2
clone size: -
V gene: TRBV5-6
CDR3 protein: CASSLLAGGSPEQFF
CDR3 DNA: TGTGCCAGCAGCTTGCTAGCGGGAGGGTCCCCAGAGCAGTTCTTC

J gene: TRBJ2-3
D gene: -
clone size: few
V gene: TRBV6-6
CDR3 protein: CASGVAGTDTQYF
CDR3 DNA: TGTGCCAGCGGGGTAGCGGGCACAGATACGCAGTATTTT

J gene: TRBJ1-2
D gene: -
clone size: -
V gene: TRBV6-6
CDR3 protein: CASSHTYGYTF
CDR3 DNA: TGTGCCAGCAGTCACACCTATGGCTACACCTTC

J gene: TRBJ2-7
D gene: TRBD1
clone size: -
V gene: TRBV2
CDR3 protein: CASREQGASYEQYF
CDR3 DNA: TGTGCCAGCAGAGAGCAGGGGGCGTCCTACGAGCAGTACTTC

J gene: TRBJ2-2
D gene: TRBD1
clone size: many
V gene: TRBV24-1
CDR3 protein: CAAGTGGTGELFF
CDR3 DNA: TGTGCCGCCGGGACAGGGGGCACCGGGGAGCTGTTTTTT

J gene: TRBJ2-7
D gene: TRBD2
clone size: -
V gene: TRBV5-6
CDR3 protein: CASSWGLAGGSYEQYF
CDR3 DNA: TGTGCCAGCAGCTGGGGACTAGCGGGAGGATCCTACGAGCAGTACTTC

J gene: TRBJ2-7
D gene: TRBD2
clone size: -
V gene: TRBV6-5
CDR3 protein: CASRHGLAGYYEQYF
CDR3 DNA: TGTGCCAGCAGACATGGACTAGCGGGTTACTACGAGCAGTACTTC